This TCR beta chain was retrieved from a study of identical twins. With 0 bases removed from V and 6 bases from J, the gap between germline ends came to 14 bases. This CDR3 region has 16 residues. The V gene's germline CDR1 is SGHDN and CDR2 FVKESK. Template switching added a universal primer site, and cDNA bore unique molecular identifiers. In TCRdb, the 5' RACE reads were re-called with MiXCR into one record per CDR3 protein. This table has 1.5 million to 2 million distinct CDR3 sequences, 25% to 35% appearing once. The genes are TRBV14 and TRBJ1-4; D gene uncertain. This clonotype was sampled from a newborn girl in good health. Specimen: cord blood. In DNA, the CDR3 is TGTGCCAGCAGCCAAGAGGAGGGATTAGGCTATGAAAAACTGTTTTTT. Its protein product is CASSQEEGLGYEKLFF.